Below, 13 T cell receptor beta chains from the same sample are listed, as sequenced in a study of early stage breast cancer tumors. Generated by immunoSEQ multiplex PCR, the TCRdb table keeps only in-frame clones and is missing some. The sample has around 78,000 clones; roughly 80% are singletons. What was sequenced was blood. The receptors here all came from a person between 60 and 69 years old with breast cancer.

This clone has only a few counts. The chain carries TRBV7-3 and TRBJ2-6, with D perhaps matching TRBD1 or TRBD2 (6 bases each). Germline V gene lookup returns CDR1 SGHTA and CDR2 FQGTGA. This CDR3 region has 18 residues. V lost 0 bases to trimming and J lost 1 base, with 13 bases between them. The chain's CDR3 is CASSLTAGAGSGANVLTF. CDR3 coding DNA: TGTGCCAGCAGCTTAACTGCAGGGGCGGGATCTGGGGCCAACGTCCTGACTTTC.

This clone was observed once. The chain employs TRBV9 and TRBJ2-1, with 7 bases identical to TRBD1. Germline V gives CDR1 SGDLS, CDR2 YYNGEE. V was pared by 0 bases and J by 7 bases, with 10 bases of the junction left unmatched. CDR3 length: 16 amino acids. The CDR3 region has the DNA TGTGCCAGCAGCGTAGCGCTCCCAGGGGGAAAAAATGAGCAGTTCTTC. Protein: CASSVALPGGKNEQFF. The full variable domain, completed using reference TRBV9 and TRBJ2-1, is DSGVTQTPKHLITATGQRVTLRCSPRSGDLSVYWYQQSLDQGLQFLIQYYNGEERAKGNILERFSAQQFPDLHSELNLSSLELGDSALYFCASSVALPGGKNEQFFGPGTRLTVL.

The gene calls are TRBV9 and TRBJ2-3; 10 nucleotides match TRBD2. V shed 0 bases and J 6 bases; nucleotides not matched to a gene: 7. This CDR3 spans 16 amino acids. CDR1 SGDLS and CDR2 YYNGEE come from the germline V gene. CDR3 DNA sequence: TGTGCCAGCAGCGTAGATGCTAGCGGGGGAGGGGATACGCAGTATTTT. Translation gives CASSVDASGGGDTQYF. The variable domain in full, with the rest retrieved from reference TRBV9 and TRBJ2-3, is DSGVTQTPKHLITATGQRVTLRCSPRSGDLSVYWYQQSLDQGLQFLIQYYNGEERAKGNILERFSAQQFPDLHSELNLSSLELGDSALYFCASSVDASGGGDTQYFGPGTRLTVL.

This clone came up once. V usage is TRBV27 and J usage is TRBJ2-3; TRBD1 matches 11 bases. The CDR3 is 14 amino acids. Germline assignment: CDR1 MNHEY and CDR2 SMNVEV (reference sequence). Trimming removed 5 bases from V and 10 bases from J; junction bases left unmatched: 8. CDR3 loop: CASSPRDRGTAQYF. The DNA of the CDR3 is TGTGCCAGCAGTCCTCGGGACAGGGGGACCGCGCAGTATTTT.

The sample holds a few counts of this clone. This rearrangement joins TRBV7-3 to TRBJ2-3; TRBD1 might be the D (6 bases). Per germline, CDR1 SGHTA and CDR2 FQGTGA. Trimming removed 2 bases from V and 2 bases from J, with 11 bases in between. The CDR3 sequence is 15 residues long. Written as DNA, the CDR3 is TGTGCCAGCAGCTTATCTGGGGGCAACACAGATACGCAGTATTTT. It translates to CASSLSGGNTDTQYF.

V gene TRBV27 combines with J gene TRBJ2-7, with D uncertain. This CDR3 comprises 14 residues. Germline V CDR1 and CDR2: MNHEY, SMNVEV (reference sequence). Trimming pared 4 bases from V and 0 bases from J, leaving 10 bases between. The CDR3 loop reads CASSSPLSSYEQYF. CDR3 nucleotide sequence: TGTGCCAGCAGTTCCCCCCTCAGCTCCTACGAGCAGTACTTC.

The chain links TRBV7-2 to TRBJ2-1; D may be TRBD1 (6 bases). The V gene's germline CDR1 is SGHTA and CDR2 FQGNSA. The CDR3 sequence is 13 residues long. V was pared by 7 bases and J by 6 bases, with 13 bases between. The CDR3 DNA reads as TGTGCCAGCACCCCTAGAGGGGGCAATGAGCAGTTCTTC. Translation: CASTPRGGNEQFF.

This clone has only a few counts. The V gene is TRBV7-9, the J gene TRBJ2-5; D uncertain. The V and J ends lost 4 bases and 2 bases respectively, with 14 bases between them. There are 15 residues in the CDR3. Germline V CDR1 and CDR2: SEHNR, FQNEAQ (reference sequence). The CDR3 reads CASSSGEVNQETQYF. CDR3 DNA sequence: TGTGCCAGCAGCTCTGGAGAGGTGAATCAAGAGACCCAGTACTTC. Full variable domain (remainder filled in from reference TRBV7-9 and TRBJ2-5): DTGVSQNPRHKITKRGQNVTFRCDPISEHNRLYWYRQTLGQGPEFLTYFQNEAQLEKSRLLSDRFSAERPKGSFSTLEIQRTEQGDSAMYLCASSSGEVNQETQYFGPGTRLLVL.

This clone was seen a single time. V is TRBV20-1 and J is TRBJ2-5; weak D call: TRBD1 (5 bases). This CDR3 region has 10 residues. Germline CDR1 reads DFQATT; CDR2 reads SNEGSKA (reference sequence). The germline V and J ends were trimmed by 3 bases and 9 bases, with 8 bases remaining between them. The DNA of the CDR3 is TGCAGTGCTAGGAAGGGGTCCCAGTACTTC. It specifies CSARKGSQYF.

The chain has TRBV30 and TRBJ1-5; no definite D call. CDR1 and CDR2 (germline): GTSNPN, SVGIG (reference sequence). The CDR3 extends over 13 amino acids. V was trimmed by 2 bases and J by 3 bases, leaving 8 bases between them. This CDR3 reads CAWSQYNNQPQHF. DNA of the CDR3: TGTGCCTGGAGTCAGTATAACAATCAGCCCCAGCATTTT.

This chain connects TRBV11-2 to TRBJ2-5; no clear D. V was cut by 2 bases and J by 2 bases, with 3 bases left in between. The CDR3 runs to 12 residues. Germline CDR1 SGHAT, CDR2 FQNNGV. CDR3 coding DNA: TGTGCCAGCAGCTTAAGACAAGAGACCCAGTACTTC. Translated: CASSLRQETQYF. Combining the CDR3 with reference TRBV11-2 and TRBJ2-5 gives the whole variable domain EAGVAQSPRYKIIEKRQSVAFWCNPISGHATLYWYQQILGQGPKLLIQFQNNGVVDDSQLPKDRFSAERLKGVDSTLKIQPAKLEDSAVYLCASSLRQETQYFGPGTRLLVL.

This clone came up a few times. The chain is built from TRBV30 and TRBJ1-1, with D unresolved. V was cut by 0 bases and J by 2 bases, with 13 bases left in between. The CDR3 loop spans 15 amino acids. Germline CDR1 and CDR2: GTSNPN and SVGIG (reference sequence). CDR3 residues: CAWSVPGRGNTEAFF. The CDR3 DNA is TGTGCCTGGAGTGTACCGGGGAGAGGTAACACTGAAGCTTTCTTT.

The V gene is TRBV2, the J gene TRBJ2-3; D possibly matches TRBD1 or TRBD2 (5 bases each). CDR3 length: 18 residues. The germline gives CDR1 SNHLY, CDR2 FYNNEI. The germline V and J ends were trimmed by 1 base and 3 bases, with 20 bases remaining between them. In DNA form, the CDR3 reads TGTGCCAGCAGTGAAGGCCTCGGGGCAGGGTTAGGGACAGATACGCAGTATTTT. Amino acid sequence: CASSEGLGAGLGTDTQYF. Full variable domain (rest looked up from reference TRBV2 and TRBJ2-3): EPEVTQTPSHQVTQMGQEVILRCVPISNHLYFYWYRQILGQKVEFLVSFYNNEISEKSEIFDDQFSVERPDGSNFTLKIRSTKLEDSAMYFCASSEGLGAGLGTDTQYFGPGTRLTVL.